These T cell receptor beta chains were read from a single sample in a study of T cell responses to AZD1222 COVID-19 vaccine. TCRdb's copy holds only in-frame clones and misses some; the assay was immunoSEQ multiplex PCR. This table has 150,000 to 250,000 clones, about 94% appearing once. The material sequenced was peripheral blood, taken 28 days after the second AZD1222 dose. The receptors were sampled from an adult who received the AZD1222 COVID-19 vaccine. CDR3s include the opening cysteine and the closing phenylalanine or tryptophan. Each record gives: D gene, clone size, J gene, V gene, CDR3 DNA, CDR3 protein. A D gene is named only where the DNA matches it firmly. Only part of the rows carry a size: once, few, many, or a class if the clone is expanded.

TRBD1	NA	TRBJ1-6	TRBV3-1/TRBV3-2	TGTGCCAGCAGCCAAGATGCGGGGACAGGTAATTCACCCCTCCACTTT	CASSQDAGTGNSPLHF
NA	NA	TRBJ1-2	TRBV7-2	TGTGCCAGCAGCTTGGCCGGACTTAACGATGGCTACACCTTC	CASSLAGLNDGYTF
NA	NA	TRBJ2-3	TRBV9	TGTGCCAGCAGCGTACCCCCCACAGATACGCAGTATTTT	CASSVPPTDTQYF
NA	NA	TRBJ1-1	TRBV7-2	TGTGCCAGCAGCAGCAGGGTGGAGTCTGAAGCTTTCTTT	CASSSRVESEAFF
NA	NA	TRBJ1-3	TRBV19	TGTGCCAGTACGGGGAACCAGGGAAACACCATATATTTT	CASTGNQGNTIYF
NA	NA	TRBJ2-3	TRBV27	TGTGCCAGCAGTACACACTCCCGGACCCGCACAGATACGCAGTATTTT	CASSTHSRTRTDTQYF
NA	NA	TRBJ1-1	TRBV5-1	TGCGCCAGCAGCTTGGGTGACAACATGAACACTGAAGCTTTCTTT	CASSLGDNMNTEAFF
TRBD1	once	TRBJ1-3	TRBV6-5	TGTGCCAGCAGCTTACAGGGGAACTCTGGAAACACCATATATTTT	CASSLQGNSGNTIYF
NA	NA	TRBJ2-1	TRBV2	TGTGCCAGCCCGACGAACAATGAGCAGTTCTTC	CASPTNNEQFF
NA	NA	TRBJ1-4	TRBV5-6	TGTGCCAGCAGCTTGTGGGGGCGCAGGGGAGGTGAAAAACTGTTTTTT	CASSLWGRRGGEKLFF
TRBD1	NA	TRBJ1-5	TRBV7-2	TGTGCCAGCAGCCCAGGGACAGGCAATCAGCCCCAGCATTTT	CASSPGTGNQPQHF
NA	NA	TRBJ1-2	TRBV18	TGTGCCAGCTCACCACAAGACGGAGAGGGCTATGGCTACACCTTC	CASSPQDGEGYGYTF
NA	NA	TRBJ1-4	TRBV28	TGTGCCAGCAGTTCCCCCTCGGGGGGTGCTGAAAAACTGTTTTTT	CASSSPSGGAEKLFF
NA	NA	TRBJ1-3	TRBV7-9	TGTGCCAGCAGCTCGAGAAATCAGGGGTTCCGAAACACCATATATTTT	CASSSRNQGFRNTIYF
NA	NA	TRBJ1-2	TRBV3-1/TRBV3-2	TGTGCCAGCAGCCAAGGGGCAGGCCGCTCGGGCTACACCTTC	CASSQGAGRSGYTF
NA	once	TRBJ1-3	TRBV29-1	TGCAGCGCCATGGGGGGGACTGGAAACACCATATATTTT	CSAMGGTGNTIYF
NA	NA	TRBJ2-5	TRBV7-2	TGTGCCAGCAGCTTTGTCGGCCAGGGGCAGACCCAGTACTTC	CASSFVGQGQTQYF
NA	NA	TRBJ1-3	TRBV7-2	TGTGCCAGCAGCTTAGCATCAGGGGCTGGAAACACCATATATTTT	CASSLASGAGNTIYF
NA	NA	TRBJ1-6	TRBV7-9	TGTGCCAGCAGCTTATCCATCGGGCTCCGGAAATCACCCCTCCACTTT	CASSLSIGLRKSPLHF
TRBD1	NA	TRBJ2-2	TRBV28	TGTGCCAGCAGTTACAGGGGGCGAACCGGGGAGCTGTTTTTT	CASSYRGRTGELFF
NA	NA	TRBJ1-2	TRBV3-1/TRBV3-2	TGTGCCAGCAGCCAGCGGGACGTACGCAACTATGGCTACACCTTC	CASSQRDVRNYGYTF
TRBD1	NA	TRBJ2-2	TRBV12-5	TGTGCTAGTGGATCCGGGACAGGGTTCACCGGGGAGCTGTTTTTT	CASGSGTGFTGELFF
NA	NA	TRBJ2-5	TRBV28	TGTGCCAGCCTACCGAAAATTTGGGAGACCCAGTACTTC	CASLPKIWETQYF
NA	NA	TRBJ2-3	TRBV19	TGTGCCAGTAAATGGGCCAGGACTAGCACAGATACGCAGTATTTT	CASKWARTSTDTQYF
NA	NA	TRBJ2-5	TRBV28	TGTGCCAGCAGGAGGGGCGTCACTCTGGGGGCCCAGTACTTC	CASRRGVTLGAQYF